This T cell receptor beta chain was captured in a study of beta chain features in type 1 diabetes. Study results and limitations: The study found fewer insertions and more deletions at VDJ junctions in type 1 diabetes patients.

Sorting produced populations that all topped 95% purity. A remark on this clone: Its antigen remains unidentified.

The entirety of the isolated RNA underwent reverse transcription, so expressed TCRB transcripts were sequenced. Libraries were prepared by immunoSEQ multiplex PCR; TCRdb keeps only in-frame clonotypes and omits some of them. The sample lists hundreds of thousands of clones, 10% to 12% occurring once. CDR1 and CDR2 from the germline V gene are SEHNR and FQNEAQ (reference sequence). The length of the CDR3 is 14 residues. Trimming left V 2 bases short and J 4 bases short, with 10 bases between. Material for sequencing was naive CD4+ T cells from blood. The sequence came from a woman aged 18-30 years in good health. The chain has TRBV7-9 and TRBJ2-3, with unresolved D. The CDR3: CASSLRPPSDTQYF. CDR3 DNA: TGTGCCAGCAGCTTACGCCCACCTTCAGATACGCAGTATTTT.